The source of this TCR beta chain is a study of blood T cell repertoires in COVID-19. Study at large: Donors in the United States, Italy and Spain gave samples during acute or convalescent COVID-19. T cells, B-cell-depleted T cells, or PBMCs provided the cDNA or gDNA that served as material.

Authors' analysis steps: Estimation of nucleated cell counts relied on the amplification of reference gene primers. Sequenced by immunoSEQ multiplex PCR; TCRdb stores in-frame clones only, minus some. For V, J and clone size, that table is used; D and trimming come from the DNA. The sample contains under 80,000 clones, about 88% of which appear only once. This CDR3 is built from 17 residues. The V end was cut by 0 bases, the J end by 2 bases, with 17 bases between. Germline V gives CDR1 SGHRS, CDR2 YFSETQ. The chain joins TRBV5-1 to TRBJ1-2, with D tentatively TRBD1 (5 bases). This clonotype was obtained from a human donor in a cohort sampled during active COVID-19. Sequencing was done on a sample of peripheral blood. CDR3 bases: TGCGCCAGCAGCTTGGAAGGGACTCCTGCCACAAACTATGGCTACACCTTC. It codes for CASSLEGTPATNYGYTF.